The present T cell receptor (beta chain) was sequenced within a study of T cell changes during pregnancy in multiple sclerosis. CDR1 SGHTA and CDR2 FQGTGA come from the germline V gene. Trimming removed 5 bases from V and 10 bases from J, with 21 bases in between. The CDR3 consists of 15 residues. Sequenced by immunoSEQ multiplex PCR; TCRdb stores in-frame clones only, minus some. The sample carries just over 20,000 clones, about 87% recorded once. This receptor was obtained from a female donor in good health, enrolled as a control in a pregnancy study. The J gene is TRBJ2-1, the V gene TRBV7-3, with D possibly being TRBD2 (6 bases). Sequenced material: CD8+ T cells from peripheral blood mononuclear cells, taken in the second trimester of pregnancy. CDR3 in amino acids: CASSPLASPAGEQFF. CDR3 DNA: TGTGCCAGCAGCCCTCTAGCGTCCCCAGCAGGGGAGCAGTTCTTC.